This TCR beta chain comes out of a study of CD8+CD57+ T cells in acquired aplastic anemia. In the study overall: Sorted CD4+ and CD8+ cells gave an average of approximately 3 ug of DNA. Whole-study findings and limits: Patients and controls shared 25 to 30 CD8+ CDR3 sequences.

The CDR3 has 15 amino acids. V lost 5 bases to trimming and J lost 5 bases; unmatched junction nucleotides: 7. Germline V CDR1 and CDR2: SGHVS, FQNEAQ. As concerns this clonotype: Antigen: not known.

The TCR beta profiling, which covered VDJ combination and CDR3 sequence, was carried out using genomic DNA as the template. MiXCR, run by TCRdb on the reads, gives a single entry per CDR3 protein. Here the sample spans over 150,000 distinct CDR3 sequences, 45% to 60% being singletons. An expansion of CD8+CD57+ cells by flow cytometry had been shown in patients chosen for sequencing. Every patient had severe acquired aplastic anemia. Patients were therapy-naive when their blood was sampled. The specimen was sorted CD4+, CD8+, or CD8+CD57+ T cells (not recorded which) from PBMCs. The chain has TRBV7-8 and TRBJ2-1, with 9 nucleotides matching TRBD1. This clonotype originated in a human donor with aplastic anemia. The CDR3 sequence: CASSESGQGHNEQFF. CDR3 DNA: TGTGCCAGCAGCGAGAGTGGACAGGGGCACAATGAGCAGTTCTTC.